The T cell receptor (beta chain) under discussion was sequenced for a study of blood T cell repertoires in COVID-19. The method was immunoSEQ multiplex PCR; TCRdb's version includes in-frame clones alone and lacks a portion of them. This sample yields some 150,000 clones, of which approximately 87% are seen a single time; under 3% belongs to the top ten. Trimming took 0 bases from V and 9 from J; bases not matched to a gene: 4. The CDR3 runs to 15 residues. The germline V gene has CDR1 SGHTA and CDR2 FQGNSA. The source of this sequence is a man in his fifties or sixties with active COVID-19. The sequenced material came from peripheral blood. This chain joins TRBV7-2 and TRBJ1-6; 8 nucleotides align to TRBD1. The CDR3 region is CASSLATGVGSPLHF. The CDR3 nucleotides are TGTGCCAGCAGCTTAGCGACAGGGGTTGGTTCACCCCTCCACTTT. Supplemented by reference TRBV7-2 and TRBJ1-6, the full variable domain reads GAGVSQSPSNKVTEKGKDVELRCDPISGHTALYWYRQSLGQGLEFLIYFQGNSAPDKSGLPSDRFSAERTGGSVSTLTIQRTQQEDSAVYLCASSLATGVGSPLHFGNGTRLTVT.